A single sample is the source of the 18 T cell receptor beta chains below, sequenced in a study of OX40 agonist ivuxolimab in advanced cancers. Profiled with immunoSEQ multiplex PCR; TCRdb holds only in-frame clones, not every one. The table lists under 200,000 clones, approximately 94% of them singletons. The sequenced sample was CD4+ or CD8+ T cells sorted from blood, obtained in a trial of the OX40 agonist ivuxolimab. The receptor set was obtained from an adult with an advanced solid tumor such as melanoma, head and neck, liver or kidney cancer.

Written as DNA, the CDR3 is TGTGCCAGCAGCTTGAGACAGGGGGAGTCGGAGGGCTACACCTTC. This codes for CASSLRQGESEGYTF. The genes are TRBV7-9 and TRBJ1-2, with TRBD1 matching over 9 bases. CDR3 length: 15 residues. Germline assignment: CDR1 SEHNR and CDR2 FQNEAQ (reference sequence). The J segment lost 8 bases and the V segment lost 3 bases, leaving 10 bases of the junction unmatched.

The V call is TRBV2, the J call TRBJ1-4; 7 bases match TRBD1. V lost 7 bases to trimming and J lost 7 bases; unmatched junction nucleotides: 15. The V gene's germline CDR1 is SNHLY and CDR2 FYNNEI. The CDR3 contains 16 residues. CDR3 sequence (DNA): TGTGCCAGCACTAAAGACAGGGCTAAGCTCGGTGAAAAACTGTTTTTT. This sequence encodes CASTKDRAKLGEKLFF.

The CDR3 coding sequence is TGTGCCAGCTCACCAGACAAAAACTATGGCTACACCTTC. Translated, it gives CASSPDKNYGYTF. The chain is built from TRBV18 and TRBJ1-2; no clear D. Germline V gives CDR1 KGHSH, CDR2 LQKENI. CDR3 length: 13 amino acids. With 2 bases removed from V and 2 bases from J, the gap between germline ends came to 6 bases. Based on the CDR3 plus reference TRBV18 and TRBJ1-2, the full variable domain is NAGVMQNPRHLVRRRGQEARLRCSPMKGHSHVYWYRQLPEEGLKFMVYLQKENIIDESGMPKERFSAEFPKEGPSILRIQQVVRGDSAAYFCASSPDKNYGYTFGSGTRLTVV.

The chain is built from TRBV7-3 and TRBJ2-2; TRBD1 matches at 8 bases. The CDR3 sequence is 15 residues long. From germline, CDR1 is SGHTA and CDR2 FQGTGA. Germline trimming cut 5 bases from V and 6 bases from J; bases unmatched to any gene: 8. The CDR3 is CASSARQGYAGELFF. Written as DNA, the CDR3 is TGTGCCAGCAGCGCACGACAGGGGTATGCCGGGGAGCTGTTTTTT.

The rearrangement uses TRBV7-2 and TRBJ2-7; D not certain. V dropped 3 bases and J dropped 2 bases, with 14 bases sitting between them. CDR1 is SGHTA and CDR2 is FQGNSA in the germline V gene. This CDR3 has 15 residues. CDR3 nucleotide sequence: TGTGCCAGCAGCTTCCTCACGGAGCTCACCTACGAGCAGTACTTC. It is translated as CASSFLTELTYEQYF. Supplemented by reference TRBV7-2 and TRBJ2-7, the full variable domain reads GAGVSQSPSNKVTEKGKDVELRCDPISGHTALYWYRQSLGQGLEFLIYFQGNSAPDKSGLPSDRFSAERTGGSVSTLTIQRTQQEDSAVYLCASSFLTELTYEQYFGPGTRLTVT.

The chain carries TRBV7-2 and TRBJ2-5; either TRBD1 or TRBD2 may supply D (6 bases each). Trimming removed 6 bases at V and 5 bases at J, with 10 bases between. Germline loops: CDR1 SGHTA, CDR2 FQGNSA. The CDR3 is made up of 12 amino acids. The CDR3 is CASRRGAETQYF. CDR3 in DNA: TGTGCCAGCAGGAGGGGGGCCGAGACCCAGTACTTC. Looking up the rest from reference TRBV7-2 and TRBJ2-5 gives the full variable domain: GAGVSQSPSNKVTEKGKDVELRCDPISGHTALYWYRQSLGQGLEFLIYFQGNSAPDKSGLPSDRFSAERTGGSVSTLTIQRTQQEDSAVYLCASRRGAETQYFGPGTRLLVL.

The chain carries TRBV28 and TRBJ1-5; 8 nucleotides align to TRBD1. This CDR3 has 15 amino acids. The ends lost 1 base at V and 2 bases at J; junction bases unmatched: 1. The germline CDR1 and CDR2 sequences are MDHEN and SYDVKM. The CDR3 sequence is CASSLLTGGNQPQHF. The CDR3 DNA sequence: TGTGCCAGCAGTTTATTGACAGGGGGCAATCAGCCCCAGCATTTT.

The gene calls are TRBV9 and TRBJ2-7, with D perhaps given as TRBD1 or TRBD2 (6 bases each). This CDR3 is built from 15 residues. The V gene's germline CDR1 is SGDLS and CDR2 YYNGEE. The V gene lost 4 bases and the J gene lost 1 base, with 15 bases spanning the gap. The CDR3 spells CASSRGVTGSYEQYF. For the CDR3, the DNA is TGTGCCAGCAGCAGGGGGGTAACAGGATCCTACGAGCAGTACTTC. Supplemented by reference TRBV9 and TRBJ2-7, the full variable domain reads DSGVTQTPKHLITATGQRVTLRCSPRSGDLSVYWYQQSLDQGLQFLIQYYNGEERAKGNILERFSAQQFPDLHSELNLSSLELGDSALYFCASSRGVTGSYEQYFGPGTRLTVT.

The chain links TRBV9 to TRBJ2-1; 11 bases fit TRBD2. The CDR3 sequence is 17 residues long. The germline V gene has CDR1 SGDLS and CDR2 YYNGEE. Trimming cost V 0 bases and J 3 bases; bases outside gene matches: 5. The CDR3 sequence is CASSVGASGGFYNEQFF. As DNA, the CDR3 is TGTGCCAGCAGCGTAGGGGCTAGCGGGGGGTTCTACAATGAGCAGTTCTTC.

This clone appeared a few times. The chain joins TRBV30 to TRBJ2-3; D remains unclear. CDR1 and CDR2 from the germline V gene are GTSNPN and SVGIG (reference sequence). This CDR3 is built from 14 residues. Between the trimmed V and J ends, which lost 3 bases and 0 bases, there was a span of 10 bases. CDR3 protein: CAWSRTVSTDTQYF. The CDR3 coding sequence is TGTGCCTGGAGCCGAACGGTCAGCACAGATACGCAGTATTTT.

This rearrangement joins TRBV2 to TRBJ2-7; 9 nucleotides match TRBD1. V shed 3 bases, J shed 1 base, and the junction held 4 bases outside the gene matches. Germline V gene lookup returns CDR1 SNHLY and CDR2 FYNNEI. This CDR3 spans 15 amino acids. This chain's CDR3 is CASSDAGQGSYEQYF. CDR3 DNA sequence: TGTGCCAGCAGTGACGCGGGACAGGGATCCTACGAGCAGTACTTC.

The rearrangement links TRBV18 to TRBJ2-5, with a possible D match to TRBD1 (5 bases). The germline V gene encodes CDR1 KGHSH and CDR2 LQKENI. CDR3 length equals 14 residues. V gave up 3 bases and J gave up 5 bases, with 13 bases separating them. As DNA, the CDR3 is TGTGCCAGCTCACCCAGAAAAGGGGTTGAGACCCAGTACTTC. It codes for CASSPRKGVETQYF.

V gene TRBV5-8 combines with J gene TRBJ1-5; the D gene is possibly TRBD1 (5 bases). Germline CDR1 SGHTS, CDR2 YDEGEE. CDR3 length equals 17 residues. Trimming took off 5 bases at V and 4 bases at J, with 22 bases between the two ends. CDR3 DNA: TGTGCCAGCAGTGGAGGGACCGCAAGCTTGGGAAATCAGCCCCAGCATTTT. Translated: CASSGGTASLGNQPQHF.

This chain connects TRBV11-3 to TRBJ2-3, with 14 bases that match TRBD2. V shed 5 bases and J 4 bases; nucleotides not matched to a gene: 11. In germline, CDR1 is SGHNT, CDR2 YENEEA. The CDR3 is made up of 18 amino acids. The CDR3: CASSPGTSGSRGADTQYF. As DNA, the CDR3 is TGTGCCAGCAGCCCCGGGACTAGCGGGAGTCGGGGCGCAGATACGCAGTATTTT.

V gene TRBV5-4 combines with J gene TRBJ1-3; possible D gene TRBD1, 5 bases. The V end was cut by 3 bases, the J end by 4 bases, with 14 bases between. The V gene's germline CDR1 is SGHNT and CDR2 YYREEE (reference sequence). This CDR3 spans 15 amino acids. In DNA form, the CDR3 reads TGTGCCAGCAGCTGGTCGGGGGATGCGGGAAACACCATATATTTT. Protein: CASSWSGDAGNTIYF.

The sample holds one count of this clone. This chain connects TRBV7-9 to TRBJ1-1; 7 nucleotides agree with TRBD1. The CDR3 consists of 15 residues. Germline values: CDR1 SEHNR, CDR2 FQNEAQ (reference sequence). The V segment lost 1 base and the J segment 3 bases; nucleotides outside the gene matches: 5. For the CDR3, the DNA is TGTGCCAGCAGCTTAGATAGTACAGGGGACACTGAAGCTTTCTTT. Its protein product is CASSLDSTGDTEAFF.

The chain employs TRBV7-2 and TRBJ2-3; D call uncertain. In germline, CDR1 is SGHTA, CDR2 FQGNSA. The CDR3 totals 14 residues. The V and J ends lost 5 bases and 4 bases respectively, with 13 bases between them. CDR3 DNA: TGTGCCAGCAGCCCTCAGCCCCACCCAGATACGCAGTATTTT. Protein product: CASSPQPHPDTQYF.

CDR3 coding DNA: TGTGCCAGCACCACGGCGACCGGGAGCTCCTACGAGCAGTACTTC. Translating it yields CASTTATGSSYEQYF. The genes are TRBV28 and TRBJ2-7; tentative D call: TRBD2 (6 bases). Germline V lookup: CDR1 MDHEN, CDR2 SYDVKM. The V and J ends lost 7 bases and 0 bases respectively, with 16 bases between them. CDR3 size: 15 residues.